This TCR beta chain stems from a study of T cell changes during pregnancy in multiple sclerosis (dated by TCRdb to between 2019 and 2020). The study in broad terms: Changes in the T cell repertoire over the course of pregnancy were examined in this study in women with multiple sclerosis.

The library was built by means of the immunoSEQ multiplex PCR assay. This is the immuneACCESS table as TCRdb keeps it, with only in-frame sequences that have V and J called. A part of the clones is gone; compared with another copy, unresolved V genes explain less than half, and the rest is unexplained. In all, the sample holds approximately 40,000 clones, and about 88% of those were seen once. The ten largest clones add up to about 11% of the sample. Including cysteine and phenylalanine, the CDR3 has 13 amino acids. The entry retains the CDR3 DNA only, 39 bases that are in frame from base 1. Trimming costs V 3 bases and J 1 base, and their ends lie 4 bases apart. In the germline V gene (reference sequence), CDR1 corresponds to MNHEY and CDR2 to SMNVEV. This clone was seen repeatedly, ten times or more. What this receptor recognizes is not known. The sample holds no much larger clone one base away, and base qualities are not on file.

This receptor was identified in a female donor with multiple sclerosis, enrolled in a pregnancy study. The specimen comprised CD8+ T cells from peripheral blood mononuclear cells, sampled in the third trimester of pregnancy. This chain is built from TRBV27 and TRBJ1-5, with an unclear D gene assignment. The CDR3 is CASSFSSNQPQHF. In nucleotides, the sequence is TGTGCCAGCAGTTTTAGCAGCAATCAGCCCCAGCATTTT.